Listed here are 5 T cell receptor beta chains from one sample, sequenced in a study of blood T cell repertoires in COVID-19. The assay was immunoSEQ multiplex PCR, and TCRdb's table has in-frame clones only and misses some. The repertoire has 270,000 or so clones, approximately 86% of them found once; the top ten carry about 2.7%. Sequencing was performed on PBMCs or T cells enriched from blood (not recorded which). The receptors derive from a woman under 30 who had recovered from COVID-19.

The CDR3 bases are TGCGCCAGCAGCTTCGGACAGGATCTGACCGGGGAGCTGTTTTTT. Translating it yields CASSFGQDLTGELFF. The chain couples TRBV5-1 to TRBJ2-2; 7 bases line up with TRBD1. The CDR3 has 15 residues. V gave up 2 bases and J gave up 5 bases; unmatched junction bases: 6. Germline V CDR1 and CDR2: SGHRS, YFSETQ.

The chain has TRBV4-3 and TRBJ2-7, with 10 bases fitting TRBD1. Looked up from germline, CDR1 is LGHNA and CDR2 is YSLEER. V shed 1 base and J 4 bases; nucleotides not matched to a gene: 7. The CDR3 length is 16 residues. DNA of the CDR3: TGCGCCAGCAGCCAAGCTATAGGGACAGGGGAGTACGAGCAGTACTTC. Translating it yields CASSQAIGTGEYEQYF.

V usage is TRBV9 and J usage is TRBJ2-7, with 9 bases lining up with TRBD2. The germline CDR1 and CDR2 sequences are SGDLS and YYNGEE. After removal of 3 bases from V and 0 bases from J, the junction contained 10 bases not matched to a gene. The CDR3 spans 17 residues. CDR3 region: CASSEGDSSGTSYEQYF. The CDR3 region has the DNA TGTGCCAGCAGCGAGGGCGACTCTAGCGGGACCTCCTACGAGCAGTACTTC. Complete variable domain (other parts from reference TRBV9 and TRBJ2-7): DSGVTQTPKHLITATGQRVTLRCSPRSGDLSVYWYQQSLDQGLQFLIQYYNGEERAKGNILERFSAQQFPDLHSELNLSSLELGDSALYFCASSEGDSSGTSYEQYFGPGTRLTVT.

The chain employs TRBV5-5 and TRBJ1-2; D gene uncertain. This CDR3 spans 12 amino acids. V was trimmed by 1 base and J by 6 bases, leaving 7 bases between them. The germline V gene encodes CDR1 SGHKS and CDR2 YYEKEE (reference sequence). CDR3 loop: CASSLSENGYTF. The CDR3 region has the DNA TGTGCCAGCAGCTTGTCCGAGAATGGCTACACCTTC.

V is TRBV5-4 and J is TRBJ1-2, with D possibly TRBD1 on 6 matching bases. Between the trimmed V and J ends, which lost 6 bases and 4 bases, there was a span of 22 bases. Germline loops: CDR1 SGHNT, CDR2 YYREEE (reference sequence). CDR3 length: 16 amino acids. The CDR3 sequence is CASTVVADRDSYGYTF. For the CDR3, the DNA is TGTGCCAGCACCGTTGTCGCGGACAGAGACTCCTATGGCTACACCTTC.